The 27 T cell receptor beta chains given below trace back to one sample, sequenced in a study of blood T cell repertoires in COVID-19. Sequenced by immunoSEQ multiplex PCR; TCRdb stores in-frame clones only, minus some. The repertoire consists of hundreds of thousands of clones, with roughly 91% occurring once and the leading ten covering less than 3.5%. The sequencing sample was made of PBMCs or T cells enriched from blood (not recorded which). The receptors were sampled from a woman aged 50 to 60 who had been exposed to COVID-19.

This sequence joins TRBV7-8 and TRBJ1-1; 8 bases match TRBD1. Germline lookup yields CDR1 SGHVS and CDR2 FQNEAQ. The junction had 13 bases not matched to a gene; V was cut back by 1 base and J by 3 bases. The CDR3 is 18 residues long. Written as DNA, the CDR3 is TGTGCCAGCAGCTTAGGCAGGGGGCACAGCGCCCGGGACACTGAAGCTTTCTTT. This gives the protein CASSLGRGHSARDTEAFF.

The chain links TRBV20-1 to TRBJ1-4; D unclear. There are 14 residues in the CDR3. V was pared by 3 bases and J by 0 bases, with 8 bases between. Per germline, CDR1 DFQATT and CDR2 SNEGSKA (reference sequence). The CDR3 nucleotides read TGCAGTGCTAGTTTGGGAGCAACTAATGAAAAACTGTTTTTT. This gives the protein CSASLGATNEKLFF.

The genes are TRBV5-1 and TRBJ2-1, with 11 bases aligning to TRBD2. Trimming at V came to 2 bases and at J to 8 bases, leaving 6 bases not matched to a gene. Germline V gene data show CDR1 as SGHRS and CDR2 as YFSETQ. The CDR3 extends over 15 amino acids. DNA of the CDR3: TGCGCCAGCAGCTTTGGGACTAGCGGCGGGGATGAGCAGTTCTTC. It specifies CASSFGTSGGDEQFF. The whole variable domain, filled in from reference TRBV5-1 and TRBJ2-1, reads KAGVTQTPRYLIKTRGQQVTLSCSPISGHRSVSWYQQTPGQGLQFLFEYFSETQRNKGNFPGRFSGRQFSNSRSEMNVSTLELGDSALYLCASSFGTSGGDEQFFGPGTRLTVL.

The chain combines TRBV11-2 with TRBJ1-2, with 9 bases that match TRBD1. CDR3 length: 15 residues. V was pared by 6 bases and J by 3 bases, with 8 bases of the junction left unmatched. The germline CDR1 and CDR2 sequences are SGHAT and FQNNGV. The CDR3 spells CASRPTTGGHYGYTF. The CDR3 DNA reads as TGTGCCAGCAGACCAACCACAGGGGGCCACTATGGCTACACCTTC.

The V gene is TRBV10-3, the J gene TRBJ1-1, with 12 bases identical to TRBD1. The germline V gene has CDR1 ENHRY and CDR2 SYGVKD. This CDR3 spans 15 amino acids. The V segment lost 6 bases and the J segment 4 bases; nucleotides outside the gene matches: 6. The CDR3 here is CAIRAGTGGPTEAFF. CDR3 sequence (DNA): TGTGCCATCAGAGCCGGGACAGGGGGCCCCACTGAAGCTTTCTTT.

The rearrangement joins TRBV5-5 to TRBJ1-2; no clear D gene. This CDR3 is 15 amino acids long. The ends were cut back, 1 base at V and 1 base at J, with 11 bases in the middle. Germline V lookup: CDR1 SGHKS, CDR2 YYEKEE (reference sequence). The CDR3: CASSLSGTLNYGYTF. CDR3 coding DNA: TGTGCCAGCAGCTTGAGCGGCACACTTAACTATGGCTACACCTTC.

The chain is built from TRBV2 and TRBJ1-2; TRBD1 might be the D (6 bases). This CDR3 comprises 12 residues. The germline V and J ends were trimmed by 5 bases and 7 bases, with 11 bases remaining between them. Germline assignment: CDR1 SNHLY and CDR2 FYNNEI. This chain's CDR3 is CASSTGSAGYTF. The CDR3 DNA is TGTGCCAGCAGTACAGGGTCGGCTGGCTACACCTTC.

There are a few counts of this clone. The genes are TRBV27 and TRBJ1-2, with 7 bases matching TRBD1. This CDR3 comprises 13 residues. Per germline, CDR1 MNHEY and CDR2 SMNVEV (reference sequence). V was pared by 11 bases and J by 4 bases, with 10 bases of the junction left unmatched. CDR3 sequence reads: CAHPGTASYGYTF. The CDR3, as DNA: TGTGCCCACCCGGGGACAGCAAGCTATGGCTACACCTTC.

V gene TRBV19 combines with J gene TRBJ2-3, with D possibly TRBD2 on 7 matching bases. Germline V gives CDR1 LNHDA, CDR2 SQIVND (reference sequence). The CDR3 totals 15 residues. With 4 bases removed from V and 1 base from J, the gap between germline ends came to 12 bases. This chain's CDR3 is CASSTTGRGTDTQYF. Here the CDR3 DNA reads TGTGCCAGTAGTACAACAGGGAGGGGCACAGATACGCAGTATTTT.

The CDR3 nucleotides are TGTGCCAGCAGCTTAGCCCGGACAGTCTCCTATAATTCACCCCTCCACTTT. It codes for CASSLARTVSYNSPLHF. The chain combines TRBV11-2 with TRBJ1-6, with a tentative D call TRBD1 (6 bases). There are 17 residues in the CDR3. Germline V lookup: CDR1 SGHAT, CDR2 FQNNGV. V lost 1 base to trimming and J lost 0 bases, with 10 bases between them. Using reference TRBV11-2 and TRBJ1-6 for the parts outside the CDR3, the full variable domain is EAGVAQSPRYKIIEKRQSVAFWCNPISGHATLYWYQQILGQGPKLLIQFQNNGVVDDSQLPKDRFSAERLKGVDSTLKIQPAKLEDSAVYLCASSLARTVSYNSPLHFGNGTRLTVT.

The chain links TRBV12-3 or TRBV12-4 to TRBJ2-7; 9 bases agree with TRBD1. CDR3 length equals 13 residues. V lost 6 bases and J lost 6; bases outside the gene matches: 6. The CDR3 DNA is TGTGCCAGCAGAGGGACAGGGTCCAGCGAGCAGTACTTC. Translation: CASRGTGSSEQYF.

V is TRBV7-8 and J is TRBJ2-7; TRBD2 might be the D (5 bases). The CDR3 sequence is 18 residues long. CDR1 and CDR2 from the germline V gene are SGHVS and FQNEAQ. V was cut by 2 bases and J by 0 bases, with 20 bases left in between. In DNA form, the CDR3 reads TGTGCCAGCAGCTTAAGTCCCGGGGAACCTAGGAGCTCCTACGAGCAGTACTTC. Protein: CASSLSPGEPRSSYEQYF. Supplemented by reference TRBV7-8 and TRBJ2-7, the full variable domain reads GAGVSQSPRYKVAKRGQDVALRCDPISGHVSLFWYQQALGQGPEFLTYFQNEAQLDKSGLPSDRFFAERPEGSVSTLKIQRTQQEDSAVYLCASSLSPGEPRSSYEQYFGPGTRLTVT.

The V and J genes are TRBV2 and TRBJ1-5; tentatively, D is TRBD1 (5 bases). Germline V lookup: CDR1 SNHLY, CDR2 FYNNEI. V was cut by 7 bases and J by 2 bases, with 12 bases left in between. This CDR3 is built from 14 residues. The CDR3 is CASNPGGGNQPQHF. CDR3 in DNA: TGTGCCAGCAATCCGGGGGGGGGCAATCAGCCCCAGCATTTT.

The chain recombines TRBV4-2 with TRBJ1-4; possible D gene TRBD1, 6 bases. Germline values: CDR1 LGHNA, CDR2 YNFKEQ. The CDR3 consists of 15 residues. The V gene lost 1 base and the J gene lost 8 bases, with 14 bases spanning the gap. CDR3 amino acids: CASSQARGSNEKLFF. The CDR3 DNA is TGTGCCAGCAGCCAAGCCAGGGGTAGTAACGAAAAACTGTTTTTT.

The chain has TRBV7-6 and TRBJ2-7, with 7 bases fitting TRBD1. Germline values: CDR1 SGHVS, CDR2 FNYEAQ. The CDR3 has 13 amino acids. V gave up 6 bases and J gave up 3 bases; unmatched junction bases: 5. The CDR3 here is CASSRDRDYEQYF. CDR3 sequence (DNA): TGTGCCAGCAGTCGCGACAGGGACTACGAGCAGTACTTC. Using reference TRBV7-6 and TRBJ2-7 for the parts outside the CDR3, the full variable domain is GAGVSQSPRYKVTKRGQDVALRCDPISGHVSLYWYRQALGQGPEFLTYFNYEAQQDKSGLPNDRFSAERPEGSISTLTIQRTEQRDSAMYRCASSRDRDYEQYFGPGTRLTVT.

On this clone: Other DNA sequences within the sample encode an identical CDR3. The gene calls are TRBV5-1 and TRBJ2-3; 7 nucleotides match TRBD2. The length of the CDR3 is 14 residues. The J segment lost 1 base and the V segment lost 4 bases, leaving 3 bases of the junction unmatched. Germline CDR1 is SGHRS and CDR2 is YFSETQ. CDR3 DNA: TGCGCCAGCAGCCCTGGACTAGGCACAGATACGCAGTATTTT. It encodes CASSPGLGTDTQYF. The entire variable domain, with the rest obtained from reference TRBV5-1 and TRBJ2-3, is as follows: KAGVTQTPRYLIKTRGQQVTLSCSPISGHRSVSWYQQTPGQGLQFLFEYFSETQRNKGNFPGRFSGRQFSNSRSEMNVSTLELGDSALYLCASSPGLGTDTQYFGPGTRLTVL.

Regarding this clone: This CDR3 is also generated by other DNA sequences in the sample. The chain uses TRBV19 and TRBJ1-5; possible D gene TRBD1, 5 bases. V lost 2 bases and J lost 2, with 7 bases in between. The CDR3 spans 14 residues. CDR1 and CDR2 (germline): LNHDA, SQIVND (reference sequence). CDR3 nucleotides: TGTGCCAGTAGTATAAGCAGGGGCAATCAGCCCCAGCATTTT. It specifies CASSISRGNQPQHF.

The chain employs TRBV3-1 (or the pseudogene TRBV3-2) and TRBJ1-2; 8 positions match TRBD1. Losses at the gene ends were 3 bases for V and 6 bases for J; bases not matched to a gene: 3. Per the germline V gene, CDR1 is LGHDT and CDR2 is YNNKEL (reference sequence). The CDR3 is 13 residues long. Here the CDR3 DNA reads TGTGCCAGCAGCCATGCAGGGGGCGATGGCTACACCTTC. It yields the protein CASSHAGGDGYTF.

V gene TRBV28 combines with J gene TRBJ1-1; 8 bases are shared with TRBD1. Germline V gene sequence: CDR1 MDHEN, CDR2 SYDVKM. This CDR3 contains 13 residues. The V segment lost 3 bases and the J segment 5 bases; nucleotides outside the gene matches: 2. The CDR3 bases are TGTGCCAGCAGTTTCAGGGGGCGGACTGAAGCTTTCTTT. It is translated as CASSFRGRTEAFF.

The V call is TRBV30, the J call TRBJ1-2, with D perhaps matching TRBD1 (6 bases). The germline CDR1 and CDR2 sequences are GTSNPN and SVGIG (reference sequence). The CDR3 totals 16 residues. Deletions cut 2 bases from V and 1 base from J, with 17 bases between. CDR3 in amino acids: CAWSPPRTALNYGYTF. CDR3 sequence (DNA): TGTGCCTGGAGTCCCCCACGGACAGCTCTTAACTATGGCTACACCTTC.

V and J are TRBV5-4 and TRBJ2-1; TRBD2 matches at 11 bases. Trimming removed 0 bases from V and 7 bases from J; junction bases left unmatched: 3. This CDR3 is 15 amino acids long. Germline CDR1 reads SGHNT; CDR2 reads YYREEE (reference sequence). The CDR3 coding sequence is TGTGCCAGCAGCTTGGTGGTAGCGGGGGGGAATGAGCAGTTCTTC. Protein: CASSLVVAGGNEQFF.

The V and J genes are TRBV4-2 and TRBJ2-1; TRBD2 agrees at 7 bases. J lost 3 bases, V lost 1 base, and 9 bases had no gene match. CDR1 is LGHNA, CDR2 YNFKEQ, per germline. This CDR3 is built from 17 residues. This CDR3 is CASSQGEGLEDYNEQFF. CDR3 in DNA: TGTGCCAGCAGCCAAGGGGAGGGATTGGAGGACTACAATGAGCAGTTCTTC.

This chain links TRBV20-1 with TRBJ1-1, with D uncertain. CDR1 is DFQATT and CDR2 is SNEGSKA in the germline V gene (reference sequence). CDR3 length: 11 residues. As DNA, the CDR3 is TGCAGGGGCAGGTTGAACACTGAAGCTTTCTTT. Translating it yields CRGRLNTEAFF.

The rearrangement joins TRBV14 to TRBJ1-1, with TRBD1 matching over 7 bases. V lost 2 bases and J lost 1; bases outside the gene matches: 1. Germline V gene sequence: CDR1 SGHDN, CDR2 FVKESK. This CDR3 contains 14 residues. CDR3 nucleotides: TGTGCCAGCAGCCAACCAGGGGGGAACACTGAAGCTTTCTTT. It translates to CASSQPGGNTEAFF. Complete variable domain (other parts from reference TRBV14 and TRBJ1-1): EAGVTQFPSHSVIEKGQTVTLRCDPISGHDNLYWYRRVMGKEIKFLLHFVKESKQDESGMPNNRFLAERTGGTYSTLKVQPAELEDSGVYFCASSQPGGNTEAFFGQGTRLTVV.

In its sample, this clone was seen once. V gene TRBV27 combines with J gene TRBJ2-7; D may be TRBD2 (6 bases). CDR3 size: 16 residues. Germline lookup yields CDR1 MNHEY and CDR2 SMNVEV (reference sequence). The ends were cut back, 6 bases at V and 1 base at J, with 19 bases in the middle. CDR3 in amino acids: CASRPNIRGSSYEQYF. CDR3 DNA sequence: TGTGCCAGCAGGCCCAATATCCGGGGGAGTTCCTACGAGCAGTACTTC.

V is TRBV28 and J is TRBJ1-1; possibly TRBD1 for D (5 bases). Per the germline V gene, CDR1 is MDHEN and CDR2 is SYDVKM. The germline V and J ends were trimmed by 3 bases and 6 bases, with 17 bases remaining between them. This CDR3 is built from 15 residues. This CDR3 reads CASSFFRGDHPEAFF. For the CDR3, the DNA is TGTGCCAGCAGTTTTTTTCGGGGGGACCATCCTGAAGCTTTCTTT. Combining the CDR3 with reference TRBV28 and TRBJ1-1 gives the whole variable domain DVKVTQSSRYLVKRTGEKVFLECVQDMDHENMFWYRQDPGLGLRLIYFSYDVKMKEKGDIPEGYSVSREKKERFSLILESASTNQTSMYLCASSFFRGDHPEAFFGQGTRLTVV.

This sequence joins TRBV19 and TRBJ1-1, with a possible D match to TRBD1 (5 bases). Germline CDR1 LNHDA, CDR2 SQIVND (reference sequence). The CDR3 has 13 residues. Trimming shortened V by 6 bases and J by 6 bases, and 14 bases separated the two germline ends. DNA for the CDR3: TGTGCCAGTAGGCTGGGGGGGAGCCCTGAAGCTTTCTTT. It is translated as CASRLGGSPEAFF.